A selection of T cell receptor beta chains follows, all from one sample in a study of blood T cells in healthy people across ages. One entry per CDR3 protein results from TCRdb running MiXCR on the 5' RACE reads. The sample records nearly 800,000 distinct CDR3 sequences, 56% being singletons. Sequencing input: blood. Receptor source: a man aged 35 to 55 in good health. Both conserved end residues are part of each CDR3. Each record gives: clone size, V gene, D gene, J gene, CDR3 protein, CDR3 DNA. The D gene is left open where the match is weak. Clone sizes are given selectively: once, few, many, or a class where the clone is expanded.

-,TRBV24-1,-,TRBJ2-1,CATSSYSSYSYNEQFF,TGTGCCACCAGTTCTTACAGCTCATACTCCTACAATGAGCAGTTCTTC
-,TRBV7-3,-,TRBJ2-3,CASRQNTHADTQYF,TGTGCCAGCAGGCAAAATACACACGCAGATACGCAGTATTTT
-,TRBV6-5,TRBD1,TRBJ1-6,CASSPTGGSNSPLHF,TGTGCCAGCAGCCCAACAGGGGGCTCTAATTCACCCCTCCACTTT
-,TRBV5-1,-,TRBJ1-2,CASSFSGPKTGYTF,TGCGCCAGCAGCTTTTCGGGACCCAAGACTGGCTACACCTTC
few,TRBV29-1,-,TRBJ1-1,CSVGARGNTEAFF,TGCAGCGTTGGGGCCAGGGGAAACACTGAAGCTTTCTTT
-,TRBV5-1,TRBD1,TRBJ1-1,CASRSPDRVGVNTKAFF,TGCGCCAGCAGATCCCCTGACAGGGTGGGAGTGAACACTAAAGCTTTCTTT
-,TRBV5-1,TRBD1,TRBJ2-5,CASNEGQGRGETQYF,TGCGCCAGCAACGAAGGACAGGGCAGGGGGGAGACCCAGTACTTC
once,TRBV12-3/TRBV12-4,-,TRBJ2-3,CASSFRPRPRGPTDTQYF,TGTGCCAGCAGTTTTAGGCCGCGGCCTCGGGGGCCCACAGATACGCAGTATTTT
few,TRBV7-9,-,TRBJ2-7,CASSRSTTTGEQYF,TGTGCCAGCAGCCGTAGTACTACCACGGGCGAGCAGTACTTC
few,TRBV28,-,TRBJ2-7,CAIYENRNSYEQYF,TGTGCCATATACGAAAACCGGAATTCCTACGAGCAGTACTTC
-,TRBV6-5,-,TRBJ2-1,CASSPRAVDYEQFF,TGTGCCAGCAGCCCAAGGGCCGTTGACTATGAGCAGTTCTTC
-,TRBV20-1,TRBD1,TRBJ2-7,CSASSTGSSYEQYF,TGCAGTGCTAGCTCGACAGGGAGCAGTTACGAGCAGTACTTC
-,TRBV3-1,-,TRBJ1-2,CASSLQSEYGYTF,TGTGCCAGCAGCCTCCAGTCGGAGTATGGCTACACCTTC
-,TRBV20-1,TRBD2,TRBJ2-1,CSAPRTSGRNYNEQFF,TGCAGTGCTCCACGGACTAGCGGGAGGAACTACAATGAGCAGTTCTTC
many,TRBV6-2/TRBV6-3,-,TRBJ2-5,CASSYQLGMGTQYF,TGTGCCAGCAGTTACCAGCTAGGGATGGGGACCCAGTACTTC
few,TRBV14,-,TRBJ2-6,CASSLGRTSGANVLTF,TGTGCCAGCAGCCTGGGACGGACCTCTGGGGCCAACGTCCTGACTTTC
-,TRBV12-3/TRBV12-4,TRBD2,TRBJ2-7,CASSQRGGYNEQYF,TGTGCCAGCAGTCAGCGGGGGGGTTACAATGAGCAGTACTTC
-,TRBV27,TRBD1,TRBJ2-5,CASSFYRTGWEQYF,TGTGCCAGCAGTTTCTATCGGACAGGCTGGGAGCAGTACTTC
-,TRBV20-1,TRBD2,TRBJ2-7,CSARGVGGRSNEQYF,TGCAGTGCTAGAGGGGTGGGCGGGAGGAGCAATGAGCAGTACTTC
-,TRBV4-2,-,TRBJ1-2,CASSHPRRPKSGYTF,TGTGCCAGCAGCCACCCTCGGAGACCCAAGAGCGGCTACACCTTC
-,TRBV29-1,TRBD1,TRBJ1-5,CSVGQGPNQPQHF,TGCAGCGTGGGACAGGGGCCGAATCAGCCCCAGCATTTT
-,TRBV28,-,TRBJ1-1,CASSGIGRTTEAFF,TGTGCCAGCAGCGGAATCGGACGGACAACTGAAGCTTTCTTT
few,TRBV3-1,-,TRBJ1-2,CASSQSGLAYGYTF,TGTGCCAGCAGCCAATCCGGACTTGCCTATGGCTACACCTTC
-,TRBV5-1,-,TRBJ2-7,CASKDDLTYEQYF,TGCGCCAGCAAGGACGATCTTACCTACGAGCAGTACTTC
few,TRBV15,-,TRBJ2-5,CATSREPSGETQYF,TGTGCCACCAGCAGAGAACCGTCAGGGGAGACCCAGTACTTC
-,TRBV2,TRBD2,TRBJ2-1,CASSEIGAGVGEQFF,TGTGCCAGCAGTGAAATTGGAGCGGGGGTGGGTGAGCAGTTCTTC
-,TRBV20-1,-,TRBJ2-3,CSAAGYTDTQYF,TGCAGTGCCGCGGGGTACACAGATACGCAGTATTTT
-,TRBV2,TRBD1,TRBJ2-5,CASSVSRGETQYF,TGTGCCAGCAGTGTTTCCAGGGGGGAGACCCAGTACTTC
-,TRBV3-1,TRBD2,TRBJ2-1,CASSQSGSAFDEQFF,TGTGCCAGCAGCCAAAGCGGGAGCGCTTTCGATGAGCAGTTCTTC
few,TRBV27,-,TRBJ2-4,CASSLSVRGNIQYF,TGTGCCAGCAGTTTATCTGTCAGGGGAAACATTCAGTACTTC
-,TRBV7-8,-,TRBJ2-1,CASSPSASSSYNEQFF,TGTGCCAGCAGTCCTAGCGCAAGCAGCTCCTACAATGAGCAGTTCTTC
-,TRBV6-2/TRBV6-3,-,TRBJ1-3,CASSYLVPGLHSGNTIYF,TGTGCCAGCAGTTACTTAGTTCCCGGTCTCCACTCTGGAAACACCATATATTTT
-,TRBV20-1,TRBD1,TRBJ1-1,CSATGGQMKTEAFF,TGCAGTGCTACAGGGGGCCAGATGAAGACTGAAGCTTTCTTT